Described below is a single T cell receptor (beta chain) sequence and its context. Its antigen is not known. J was trimmed by 4 bases and V by 1 base; bases with no gene match: 7. CDR3 length: 16 amino acids. Germline V gene lookup returns CDR1 SQVTM and CDR2 ANQGSEA. These data belong to a study of shared clonotypes between healthy human individuals. Execution of the assay was at deep level. Authors' methods: Filtering differed since immunoSEQ provided only junctions, with no quality scores. Clones were sequenced by immunoSEQ multiplex PCR, and TCRdb holds only the in-frame ones, with some missing. V and J calls and clone size come straight from that table; D and trimming were deduced from the DNA. In the table there are a few hundred thousand clones, around 77% of which are singletons. Regarding the study as a whole: The sampled material consisted only of blood, and tissue repertoires are likely to differ.

The J gene is TRBJ2-5, the V gene TRBV29-1; 12 bases align to TRBD2. Sequencing was done on a sample of PBMCs. The origin of this receptor is a woman aged 40 to 50 in good health. Some clones in this sample may be carry-over from other donors' samples. The DNA of the CDR3 is TGCAGCGTTGAAGGACTGGCTAGCGGGAGGGGAGAGACCCAGTACTTC. Translated, it gives CSVEGLASGRGETQYF.